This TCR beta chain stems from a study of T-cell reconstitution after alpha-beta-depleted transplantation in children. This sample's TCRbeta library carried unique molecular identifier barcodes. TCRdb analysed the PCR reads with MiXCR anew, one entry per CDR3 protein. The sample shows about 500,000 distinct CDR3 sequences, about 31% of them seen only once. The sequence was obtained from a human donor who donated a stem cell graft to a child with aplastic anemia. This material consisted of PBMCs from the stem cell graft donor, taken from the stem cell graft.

CDR3 nucleotide sequence: TGTGCCAGCAGCCCCCGGACTAGCGACGCGAGGAATGAGCAGTTCTTC. It specifies CASSPRTSDARNEQFF. The gene calls are TRBV12-3 or TRBV12-4 and TRBJ2-1; 9 nucleotides match TRBD2. V dropped 6 bases and J dropped 7; count of bases not matched to a gene: 13. This CDR3 contains 16 residues.